These T cell receptor beta chains were read from a single sample in a study of shared clonotypes between healthy human individuals. Assay used: immunoSEQ multiplex PCR; TCRdb lists only in-frame clones, some missing. The table shows around 600,000 clones, with approximately 95% occurring only once. Sequences were obtained from naive CD8+ T cells sorted from blood. Receptor source: a woman between 25 and 40 years old in good health. CDR3s include the opening cysteine and the closing phenylalanine or tryptophan. Each record gives: D gene, J gene, V gene, CDR3 DNA, CDR3 protein. A D gene is named only where the DNA matches it firmly.

d_gene: -
j_gene: TRBJ2-1
v_gene: TRBV20-1
CDR3nt: TGCAGTGCGGCAGGTGCCAATGAGCAGTTCTTC
CDR3aa: CSAAGANEQFF

d_gene: -
j_gene: TRBJ2-7
v_gene: TRBV19
CDR3nt: TGTGCCTGTTCTGTCGTTACCTGGGACGAGCAGTACTTC
CDR3aa: CACSVVTWDEQYF

d_gene: TRBD1
j_gene: TRBJ1-6
v_gene: TRBV25-1
CDR3nt: TGTGCCAGCAGTGTCGGGACAGGGCGTAATTCACCCCTCCACTTT
CDR3aa: CASSVGTGRNSPLHF

d_gene: -
j_gene: TRBJ1-1
v_gene: TRBV29-1
CDR3nt: TGCAGCGTTGATAGTACAGACAACACTGAAGCTTTCTTT
CDR3aa: CSVDSTDNTEAFF

d_gene: -
j_gene: TRBJ2-1
v_gene: TRBV9
CDR3nt: TGTGCCAGCAGCGTAGACCACCCCCTTTACAATGAGCAGTTCTTC
CDR3aa: CASSVDHPLYNEQFF

d_gene: -
j_gene: TRBJ2-7
v_gene: TRBV28
CDR3nt: TGTGCCAGCAGTTTATATTACCAGAGACCAACCTACGAGCAGTACTTC
CDR3aa: CASSLYYQRPTYEQYF

d_gene: -
j_gene: TRBJ2-3
v_gene: TRBV7-8
CDR3nt: TGTGCCAGCAGCATTAGCGGTATCACAGATACGCAGTATTTT
CDR3aa: CASSISGITDTQYF

d_gene: -
j_gene: TRBJ1-5
v_gene: TRBV27
CDR3nt: TGTGCCAGCAGAAGGGGAGGAGATCAGCCCCAGCATTTT
CDR3aa: CASRRGGDQPQHF

d_gene: -
j_gene: TRBJ1-1
v_gene: TRBV15
CDR3nt: TGTGCCACCAGCAGAGGACATTTAATGAACACTGAAGCTTTCTTT
CDR3aa: CATSRGHLMNTEAFF

d_gene: -
j_gene: TRBJ2-7
v_gene: TRBV4-1
CDR3nt: TGCGCCAGCAGCCAAGGAGGGTCCAATGAGCAGTACTTC
CDR3aa: CASSQGGSNEQYF

d_gene: TRBD1
j_gene: TRBJ2-2
v_gene: TRBV29-1
CDR3nt: TGCAGCGTTCAGACAGGGCCGTCGAACACCGGGGAGCTGTTTTTT
CDR3aa: CSVQTGPSNTGELFF

d_gene: -
j_gene: TRBJ1-1
v_gene: TRBV7-5
CDR3nt: TGTGTCAGAAGCTTCAGGGGGCTTGGGAACACTGAAGCTTTCTTT
CDR3aa: CVRSFRGLGNTEAFF

d_gene: -
j_gene: TRBJ2-2
v_gene: TRBV10-1
CDR3nt: TGCGCCAGCAGCTCCCTGGCCGGACCGAACACCGGGGAGCTGTTTTTT
CDR3aa: CASSSLAGPNTGELFF